This passage covers 27 T cell receptor beta chains from one sample sequenced in a study of coeliac disease. Sequenced by immunoSEQ multiplex PCR; TCRdb stores in-frame clones only, minus some. The sample lists about 2,300 clones; about 68% were seen once. The specimen was lymphocytes from the gut lamina propria. These receptors all come from a human donor without celiac disease.

A remark on this clone: The junction differs from germline at one of its ends, possibly a read error. This chain joins TRBV7-7 and TRBJ1-6; no clear D. The CDR3 is 14 residues long. CDR1 SSHAT and CDR2 FNYEAQ come from the germline V gene (reference sequence). CDR3 region: CASSLGGRNSPLHF. For the CDR3, the DNA is TGTGCTAGCAGCCTGGGAGGTCGGAATTCACCCCTCCACTTT.

This chain connects TRBV7-2 to TRBJ2-7, with D possibly being TRBD1 (5 bases). The CDR3 is 12 residues long. Germline CDR1 reads SGHTA; CDR2 reads FQGNSA. Trimming left V 2 bases short and J 3 bases short, with 5 bases between. DNA for the CDR3: TGTGCCAGCAGCTTACAGGGCTACGAGCAGTACTTC. It codes for CASSLQGYEQYF.

The chain couples TRBV5-3 to TRBJ1-6; 7 nucleotides match TRBD1. TRBV5-3 is assigned to the ORF class and has an uncertain function. The CDR3 has 15 amino acids. V lost 3 bases, J lost 8 bases, and 8 bases stayed unmatched. Here the CDR3 DNA reads TGTGCCAGAAGCTCATCCCAGGGGGTCTATTCACCCCTCCACTTT. Its translation is CARSSSQGVYSPLHF.

This clone has more than one count but fewer than ten. This chain connects TRBV27 to TRBJ2-5, with 13 positions matching TRBD2. Germline lookup yields CDR1 MNHEY and CDR2 SMNVEV (reference sequence). The V gene end was trimmed by 5 bases and the J gene end by 5 bases; junction bases not matched to a gene: 11. The CDR3 has 17 residues. The chain's CDR3 is CASSPWTSGGDRETQYF. DNA of the CDR3: TGTGCCAGCAGTCCGTGGACTAGCGGGGGAGATAGGGAGACCCAGTACTTC.

The genes are TRBV5-4 and TRBJ1-2; 10 bases are shared with TRBD1. The CDR3 has 16 amino acids. Germline V gives CDR1 SGHNT, CDR2 YYREEE (reference sequence). The J segment lost 3 bases and the V segment lost 4 bases, leaving 9 bases of the junction unmatched. The CDR3 DNA reads TGTGCCAGCAGCCGGGCGGGGGGACAGGGGCACTATGGCTACACCTTC. Its translation is CASSRAGGQGHYGYTF.

The rearrangement uses TRBV9 and TRBJ1-1; TRBD1 might be the D (6 bases). The V gene's germline CDR1 is SGDLS and CDR2 YYNGEE. The CDR3 is made up of 16 amino acids. The V end lost 4 bases, the J end lost 2 bases, and 18 bases lay between the germline ends. The CDR3 region has the DNA TGTGCCAGCAGCCTCCAGCCGGCGGGGGCTAACACTGAAGCTTTCTTT. Translating gives CASSLQPAGANTEAFF.

This chain uses TRBV5-4 with TRBJ1-6; D is undetermined. The ends were cut back, 0 bases at V and 9 bases at J, with 10 bases in the middle. CDR3 length: 14 residues. The germline V gene has CDR1 SGHNT and CDR2 YYREEE (reference sequence). CDR3 sequence reads: CASSLAPTSSPLHF. The DNA for the CDR3 is TGTGCCAGCAGCTTGGCTCCTACTAGTTCACCCCTCCACTTT. Full variable domain (missing parts from reference TRBV5-4 and TRBJ1-6): ETGVTQSPTHLIKTRGQQVTLRCSSQSGHNTVSWYQQALGQGPQFIFQYYREEENGRGNFPPRFSGLQFPNYSSELNVNALELDDSALYLCASSLAPTSSPLHFGNGTRLTVT.

V and J are TRBV2 and TRBJ2-3; 14 bases are a match to TRBD2. Germline CDR1 and CDR2: SNHLY and FYNNEI. This CDR3 has 14 amino acids. V lost 10 bases and J lost 2; bases outside the gene matches: 2. CDR3 nucleotide sequence: TGTGCCACGGGACTAGCGGGAGTCACAGATACGCAGTATTTT. Translated: CATGLAGVTDTQYF.

CDR3 residues: CASSLEAGYTYEQYF. In nucleotides, the CDR3 is TGCGCCAGCAGCTTGGAAGCAGGCTATACCTACGAGCAGTACTTC. The V and J genes are TRBV5-1 and TRBJ2-7, with D uncertain. Trimming took off 0 bases at V and 2 bases at J, with 12 bases between the two ends. The CDR3 totals 15 residues. Per germline, CDR1 SGHRS and CDR2 YFSETQ.

J is TRBJ2-3 and V is TRBV6-5; TRBD1 matches at 7 bases. CDR1 and CDR2 (germline): MNHEY, SVGAGI. This CDR3 comprises 11 residues. V shed 8 bases and J 12 bases; nucleotides not matched to a gene: 8. The CDR3 loop is CASGRQGRQYF. CDR3 in DNA: TGTGCCAGCGGTCGACAGGGCCGTCAGTATTTT.

This clone turned up a few times. The chain joins TRBV10-1 to TRBJ1-4; the match to TRBD1 covers 11 bases. V dropped 6 bases and J dropped 7; count of bases not matched to a gene: 4. CDR3 length: 14 amino acids. CDR1 and CDR2 (germline): WNHNN, SYGVQD (reference sequence). This CDR3 is CASRFGTGGEKLFF. DNA of the CDR3: TGCGCCAGCAGGTTCGGGACAGGGGGTGAAAAACTGTTTTTT.

This clone has only a few counts. V is TRBV7-9 and J is TRBJ2-1, with D hard to call. The germline V and J ends were trimmed by 0 bases and 9 bases, with 3 bases remaining between them. This CDR3 spans 11 amino acids. Germline assignment: CDR1 SEHNR and CDR2 FQNEAQ (reference sequence). CDR3 region: CASSLAGEQFF. CDR3 sequence (DNA): TGTGCCAGCAGCTTAGCCGGTGAGCAGTTCTTC.

The chain is built from TRBV29-1 and TRBJ2-5; no reliable D call. V was trimmed by 4 bases and J by 4 bases, leaving 10 bases between them. CDR1 SQVTM and CDR2 ANQGSEA come from the germline V gene. The CDR3 has 12 amino acids. In DNA, the CDR3 is TGCAGCGTTGTAAGTGCAGGAGAGACCCAGTACTTC. It codes for CSVVSAGETQYF.

V gene TRBV5-1 combines with J gene TRBJ2-7; TRBD1 agrees at 7 bases. This CDR3 region has 14 residues. J lost 5 bases, V lost 7 bases, and 12 bases had no gene match. Germline V gene lookup returns CDR1 SGHRS and CDR2 YFSETQ. CDR3 coding DNA: TGCGCCAGCGGGGGAACGGACAGGATGAACGAGCAGTACTTC. It specifies CASGGTDRMNEQYF.

This sequence joins TRBV10-3 and TRBJ2-1; D might be TRBD2 (6 bases). Germline V lookup: CDR1 ENHRY, CDR2 SYGVKD. CDR3 length: 15 amino acids. The V gene lost 0 bases and the J gene lost 7 bases, with 13 bases spanning the gap. CDR3 amino acids: CAISESTAGPNEQFF. As DNA, the CDR3 is TGTGCCATCAGTGAGTCCACGGCGGGGCCTAATGAGCAGTTCTTC.

Only a few counts were recorded for this clone. The same CDR3 arises from other DNA sequences in this sample as well. The chain carries TRBV19 and TRBJ2-7; D possibly corresponds to TRBD1 (5 bases). Trimming stripped 6 bases from V and 0 bases from J, with 9 bases between. The germline gives CDR1 LNHDA, CDR2 SQIVND (reference sequence). The CDR3 has 13 amino acids. The CDR3 region is CASSLDSSYEQYF. The CDR3, as DNA: TGTGCCAGTAGCCTCGACAGCTCCTACGAGCAGTACTTC.

The rearrangement links TRBV7-2 to TRBJ2-7; TRBD2 matches 8 bases. The ends lost 5 bases at V and 0 bases at J; junction bases unmatched: 9. This CDR3 spans 16 amino acids. CDR1 and CDR2 (germline): SGHTA, FQGNSA. CDR3 amino acids: CASSLRAGASSYEQYF. The CDR3 DNA sequence: TGTGCCAGCAGCCTCCGAGCGGGAGCTAGCTCCTACGAGCAGTACTTC.

The chain has TRBV5-1 and TRBJ1-1; tentative D call: TRBD1 (5 bases). Germline assignment: CDR1 SGHRS and CDR2 YFSETQ. V lost 4 bases to trimming and J lost 9 bases, with 16 bases between them. The CDR3 is 13 amino acids. CDR3 DNA: TGCGCCAGCAGCACCCTAACTGACAGAAAAGCTTTCTTT. Protein: CASSTLTDRKAFF. Full variable domain (outside the CDR3, taken from reference TRBV5-1 and TRBJ1-1): KAGVTQTPRYLIKTRGQQVTLSCSPISGHRSVSWYQQTPGQGLQFLFEYFSETQRNKGNFPGRFSGRQFSNSRSEMNVSTLELGDSALYLCASSTLTDRKAFFGQGTRLTVV.

The V call is TRBV6-5, the J call TRBJ1-3, with no clear D. Trimming removed 5 bases from V and 0 bases from J, with 8 bases in between. Germline V lookup: CDR1 MNHEY, CDR2 SVGAGI. CDR3 length: 14 amino acids. The CDR3: CASSIGYSGNTIYF. Here the CDR3 DNA reads TGTGCCAGCAGTATCGGGTACTCTGGAAACACCATATATTTT.

V and J are TRBV5-6 and TRBJ2-1; 15 bases match TRBD2. V lost 4 bases, J lost 9 bases, and 5 bases stayed unmatched. The CDR3 runs to 15 residues. Germline V gene sequence: CDR1 SGHDT, CDR2 YYEEEE. CDR3 sequence reads: CASSLGLAGGIEQFF. CDR3 sequence (DNA): TGTGCCAGCAGCCTAGGACTAGCGGGAGGGATTGAGCAGTTCTTC.

The rearrangement joins TRBV5-8 to TRBJ2-5, with TRBD1 as a possible D gene (5 bases). V lost 0 bases to trimming and J lost 5 bases, with 26 bases between them. CDR1 and CDR2 from the germline V gene are SGHTS and YDEGEE. The CDR3 sequence is 19 residues long. The CDR3 DNA reads as TGTGCCAGCAGCTTGGACAGTCCCACGTTTTTTCAGGGAAGGGAGACCCAGTACTTC. Its translation: CASSLDSPTFFQGRETQYF. The complete variable domain, with remaining parts taken from reference TRBV5-8 and TRBJ2-5, reads EAGVTQSPTHLIKTRGQQATLRCSPISGHTSVYWYQQALGLGLQFLLWYDEGEERNRGNFPPRFSGRQFPNYSSELNVNALELEDSALYLCASSLDSPTFFQGRETQYFGPGTRLLVL.

This clone was observed once. V is TRBV27 and J is TRBJ2-7; maybe TRBD1 (5 bases). The V and J ends lost 2 bases and 3 bases respectively, with 8 bases between them. In germline, CDR1 is MNHEY, CDR2 SMNVEV (reference sequence). The length of the CDR3 is 13 residues. The CDR3 DNA reads TGTGCCAGCAGTTTAACGGACAACTACGAGCAGTACTTC. Translating it yields CASSLTDNYEQYF.

The genes are TRBV30 and TRBJ1-1, with 7 positions matching TRBD1. V lost 2 bases and J lost 3; bases outside the gene matches: 6. This CDR3 spans 14 amino acids. CDR1 GTSNPN and CDR2 SVGIG come from the germline V gene (reference sequence). CDR3 sequence: CAWSLGQKYTEAFF. The CDR3 nucleotides read TGTGCCTGGAGTCTGGGACAGAAGTACACTGAAGCTTTCTTT.

The chain couples TRBV6-5 to TRBJ2-2, with a weak D call TRBD2 (6 bases). Germline V gene lookup returns CDR1 MNHEY and CDR2 SVGAGI. V shed 6 bases and J shed 5 bases, with 16 bases lying between them. This CDR3 has 15 amino acids. CDR3 amino acids: CASSYTLGLTGELFF. The CDR3 nucleotides are TGTGCCAGCAGCTATACCCTAGGACTAACCGGGGAGCTGTTTTTT.

This clone has only a few counts. This rearrangement joins TRBV19 to TRBJ1-3; no clear D. CDR3 size: 12 residues. V was shortened by 11 bases and J by 0 bases, with 8 bases between the two germline ends. Germline V gene data show CDR1 as LNHDA and CDR2 as SQIVND (reference sequence). The CDR3 is CAAGLSGNTIYF. The CDR3 DNA reads TGTGCCGCGGGCCTCTCTGGAAACACCATATATTTT.

The V gene is TRBV21-1, the J gene TRBJ2-5; TRBD2 is taken as the D call from the table, unchecked against the DNA. TRBV21-1 is marked as a pseudogene. The CDR3 has 15 amino acids. The CDR3 DNA follows: TGTGCCAGCAGGAGGACTAGCCGTCATGAAGAGACCCAGTACTTC. Its translation is CASRRTSRHEETQYF.

The rearrangement links TRBV2 to TRBJ1-3; D uncertain. Trimming left V 2 bases short and J 0 bases short, with 5 bases between. The length of the CDR3 is 14 residues. Germline V CDR1 and CDR2: SNHLY, FYNNEI. The CDR3: CASSELASGNTIYF. DNA for the CDR3: TGTGCCAGCAGTGAACTGGCCTCTGGAAACACCATATATTTT.